The 30 T cell receptor beta chains below come from one sample, sequenced in a study of cytomegalovirus exposure and HLA in healthy donors. With 60 Vbeta and 13 Jbeta primers, the PCR was carried out. Profiling relied on immunoSEQ multiplex PCR, and the TCRdb table lists in-frame clones only, not all of them. The table has tens of thousands of clones, roughly 70% seen once. Sequenced input: PBMCs. The origin of the receptors is a man between 35 and 55 years old in good health and CMV-seropositive.

V gene TRBV28 combines with J gene TRBJ2-7; no reliable D call. CDR1 and CDR2 from the germline V gene are MDHEN and SYDVKM. The CDR3 runs to 15 residues. V was shortened by 2 bases and J by 0 bases, with 11 bases between the two germline ends. In DNA, the CDR3 is TGTGCCAGCAGTTTAGGTACACCTAGCTCCTACGAGCAGTACTTC. Amino acids: CASSLGTPSSYEQYF.

The rearrangement joins TRBV28 to TRBJ2-2, with D possibly matching TRBD1 (6 bases). The V end lost 5 bases, the J end lost 4 bases, and 14 bases lay between the germline ends. The CDR3 runs 15 residues. Germline assignment: CDR1 MDHEN and CDR2 SYDVKM. The CDR3 bases are TGTGCCAGCAGTCCCCCGACAGGAATCACCGGGGAGCTGTTTTTT. Its translation is CASSPPTGITGELFF.

This clone occurred once. This chain joins TRBV9 and TRBJ2-7, with 8 bases aligning to TRBD2. Germline assignment: CDR1 SGDLS and CDR2 YYNGEE. This CDR3 has 15 residues. With 3 bases clipped from V and 2 bases from J, the junction kept 7 bases outside the gene matches. CDR3 DNA sequence: TGTGCCAGCAGCGCTTTTCCGGGACTAGCCTACGAGCAGTACTTC. Its translation: CASSAFPGLAYEQYF. Drawing the rest from reference TRBV9 and TRBJ2-7, the complete variable domain is DSGVTQTPKHLITATGQRVTLRCSPRSGDLSVYWYQQSLDQGLQFLIQYYNGEERAKGNILERFSAQQFPDLHSELNLSSLELGDSALYFCASSAFPGLAYEQYFGPGTRLTVT.

The V and J genes are TRBV7-2 and TRBJ1-2; 10 bases map to TRBD1. The CDR3 runs to 14 residues. Per the germline V gene, CDR1 is SGHTA and CDR2 is FQGNSA. J lost 5 bases, V lost 4 bases, and 4 bases had no gene match. CDR3: CASSSGTGEYGYTF. CDR3 bases: TGTGCCAGCAGCTCCGGGACAGGGGAATATGGCTACACCTTC.

The rearrangement links TRBV5-4 to TRBJ2-6; 15 nucleotides agree with TRBD2. Germline assignment: CDR1 SGHNT and CDR2 YYREEE (reference sequence). CDR3 length: 19 amino acids. Germline trimming cut 4 bases from V and 3 bases from J; bases unmatched to any gene: 8. CDR3 amino acids: CASSAPGLAGGGGANVLTF. The CDR3, as DNA: TGTGCCAGCAGCGCCCCGGGACTAGCGGGAGGAGGTGGGGCCAACGTCCTGACTTTC.

The rearrangement uses TRBV2 and TRBJ1-1; no firm D call. The ends were cut back, 6 bases at V and 1 base at J, with 9 bases in the middle. From germline, CDR1 is SNHLY and CDR2 FYNNEI. This CDR3 has 13 residues. The CDR3, as DNA: TGTGCCAGCAGGGCAGGAGGGAACACTGAAGCTTTCTTT. Its translation is CASRAGGNTEAFF.

This clone was detected a few times. The genes are TRBV5-6 and TRBJ2-1, with D perhaps matching TRBD2 (6 bases). CDR3 length: 15 residues. The germline V gene encodes CDR1 SGHDT and CDR2 YYEEEE. Trimming pared 2 bases from V and 9 bases from J, leaving 18 bases between. CDR3 in amino acids: CASSLAGTPLGEQFF. CDR3 sequence (DNA): TGTGCCAGCAGCTTAGCCGGGACTCCCCTTGGTGAGCAGTTCTTC.

V and J are TRBV28 and TRBJ1-1; D is ambiguous. CDR3 length: 17 residues. The V gene lost 4 bases and the J gene lost 2 bases, with 20 bases spanning the gap. CDR1 and CDR2 from the germline V gene are MDHEN and SYDVKM. CDR3 DNA sequence: TGTGCCAGCAGTTCCGGGAACCCCGAAGGGAGAAACACTGAAGCTTTCTTT. Amino acid sequence: CASSSGNPEGRNTEAFF.

The J gene is TRBJ2-1, the V gene TRBV6-1, with 8 bases identical to TRBD1. CDR3 length: 16 residues. Trimming removed 3 bases from V and 1 base from J; junction bases left unmatched: 5. Germline V lookup: CDR1 MNHNS, CDR2 SASEGT. The chain's CDR3 is CASSDGRTGSYNEQFF. CDR3 nucleotide sequence: TGTGCCAGCAGTGATGGAAGGACAGGGTCCTACAATGAGCAGTTCTTC.

V and J are TRBV19 and TRBJ2-3, with 7 bases identical to TRBD2. The CDR3 sequence is 15 residues long. Germline V gene data show CDR1 as LNHDA and CDR2 as SQIVND (reference sequence). V was pared by 4 bases and J by 4 bases, with 8 bases of the junction left unmatched. CDR3 sequence reads: CASSTRSGAADTQYF. In nucleotides, the CDR3 is TGTGCCAGTAGTACCCGCAGCGGGGCTGCAGATACGCAGTATTTT.

CDR3 sequence (DNA): TGTGCCAGCAGCACTGGACAGGACGGATATGGCTACACCTTC. It codes for CASSTGQDGYGYTF. The chain links TRBV7-9 to TRBJ1-2, with 7 bases matching TRBD1. This CDR3 comprises 14 residues. Looked up from germline, CDR1 is SEHNR and CDR2 is FQNEAQ (reference sequence). J gave up 5 bases and V 5 bases, and 8 bases lay outside the gene matches.

In its sample, this clone was seen many times. The V call is TRBV2, the J call TRBJ1-1; D is uncertain. V lost 3 bases, J lost 1 base, and 6 bases lay in between. The CDR3 has 13 residues. The germline V gene encodes CDR1 SNHLY and CDR2 FYNNEI. This CDR3 is CASSELENTEAFF. CDR3 DNA sequence: TGTGCCAGCAGTGAGCTAGAGAACACTGAAGCTTTCTTT.

The chain recombines TRBV6-6 with TRBJ2-3, with D maybe TRBD2 (6 bases). The length of the CDR3 is 15 residues. V was clipped by 4 bases and J by 2 bases, with 13 bases between them. Germline loops: CDR1 MNHNY, CDR2 SVGAGI (reference sequence). Here the CDR3 reads CASSSRGLSTDTQYF. CDR3 sequence (DNA): TGTGCCAGCAGTTCACGAGGACTATCCACAGATACGCAGTATTTT.

In DNA form, the CDR3 reads TGTGCCAGCAGTAACGCGGGGGGGGATGGCTACACCTTC. Its translation is CASSNAGGDGYTF. V gene TRBV28 combines with J gene TRBJ1-2; possible D gene TRBD1, 5 bases. CDR3 length equals 13 residues. Per germline, CDR1 MDHEN and CDR2 SYDVKM. Trimming cost V 5 bases and J 6 bases, with 13 bases left between them.

The rearrangement joins TRBV10-3 to TRBJ1-2; TRBD1 aligns across 11 bases. Trimming removed 5 bases from V and 4 bases from J; junction bases left unmatched: 3. CDR1 and CDR2 from the germline V gene are ENHRY and SYGVKD. The CDR3 loop spans 14 amino acids. CDR3: CAISRGTGGYGYTF. CDR3 DNA sequence: TGTGCCATCAGTAGGGGGACAGGGGGCTATGGCTACACCTTC.

This rearrangement joins TRBV5-5 to TRBJ2-2; no definite D call. The germline V gene encodes CDR1 SGHKS and CDR2 YYEKEE (reference sequence). V lost 1 base, J lost 5 bases, and 9 bases lay in between. The CDR3 is made up of 14 amino acids. The CDR3 DNA reads TGTGCCAGCAGCTTGCCAGAGGTAACCGGGGAGCTGTTTTTT. It translates to CASSLPEVTGELFF.

This sequence joins TRBV19 and TRBJ2-7, with no clear D. Germline loops: CDR1 LNHDA, CDR2 SQIVND (reference sequence). V dropped 3 bases and J dropped 3 bases, with 9 bases sitting between them. The CDR3 is made up of 13 amino acids. CDR3 DNA sequence: TGTGCCAGTAGTATTGGTTACAGCTACGAGCAGTACTTC. Protein: CASSIGYSYEQYF.

The rearrangement uses TRBV27 and TRBJ2-5; D might be TRBD2 (5 bases). With 1 base removed from V and 9 bases from J, the gap between germline ends came to 18 bases. Germline CDR1 MNHEY, CDR2 SMNVEV (reference sequence). This CDR3 contains 15 residues. CDR3 loop: CASSLYPTPGGSQYF. The CDR3, as DNA: TGTGCCAGCAGTTTATACCCGACCCCCGGCGGGTCCCAGTACTTC.

This clone was picked up a small number of times. The chain recombines TRBV11-2 with TRBJ2-1; D is undetermined. The CDR3 is 16 residues long. V was cut by 0 bases and J by 7 bases, with 16 bases left in between. CDR1 is SGHAT, CDR2 FQNNGV, per germline. This CDR3 reads CASSLDDFEVPNEQFF. CDR3 nucleotides: TGTGCCAGCAGCTTAGACGACTTCGAGGTACCTAATGAGCAGTTCTTC.

The CDR3 nucleotides read TGTGCCAGCAACGACAGTCCAGGAGAGACCCAGTACTTC. It codes for CASNDSPGETQYF. This chain connects TRBV6-1 to TRBJ2-5; D may be TRBD1 (5 bases). Looked up from germline, CDR1 is MNHNS and CDR2 is SASEGT. The CDR3 has 13 residues. Trimming shortened V by 7 bases and J by 4 bases, and 13 bases separated the two germline ends.

The rearrangement links TRBV2 to TRBJ2-7; 9 nucleotides match TRBD2. With V trimmed by 4 bases and J by 4 bases, 5 bases remained unmatched. Germline CDR1 reads SNHLY; CDR2 reads FYNNEI. This CDR3 is built from 14 residues. The CDR3 DNA sequence: TGTGCCAGCAGTGGGGCTAGCGGGACGTACGAGCAGTACTTC. It specifies CASSGASGTYEQYF.

The chain has TRBV4-1 and TRBJ2-1; 8 bases align to TRBD2. Germline V CDR1 and CDR2: MGHRA, YSYEKL. Germline trimming cut 1 base from V and 6 bases from J; bases unmatched to any gene: 2. The CDR3 totals 14 residues. In DNA form, the CDR3 reads TGCGCCAGCAGCCAAGGGCGGGGGGTCAATGAGCAGTTCTTC. This encodes CASSQGRGVNEQFF.

V usage is TRBV6-1 and J usage is TRBJ2-7; perhaps TRBD1 as D (6 bases). Trimming pared 6 bases from V and 5 bases from J, leaving 11 bases between. The CDR3 is 12 amino acids. Germline values: CDR1 MNHNS, CDR2 SASEGT. CDR3 residues: CASRRTAHEQYF. In nucleotides, the CDR3 is TGTGCCAGCAGACGGACAGCCCACGAGCAGTACTTC.

This clone was seen a few times. The chain employs TRBV6-1 and TRBJ1-4; D not certain. Looked up from germline, CDR1 is MNHNS and CDR2 is SASEGT. CDR3 length: 12 amino acids. Trimming took 5 bases from V and 8 from J, leaving 9 bases between them. CDR3 nucleotides: TGTGCCAGCAGTCCCCGAGAGGAAAAACTGTTTTTT. Translated: CASSPREEKLFF.

The V call is TRBV23-1, the J call TRBJ1-5; weak D call: TRBD1 (5 bases). TRBV23-1 is an open reading frame whose function is uncertain. This CDR3 comprises 15 residues. Trimming pared 4 bases from V and 8 bases from J, leaving 18 bases between. The CDR3 is CASSRKGRETEPQHF. For the CDR3, the DNA is TGCGCCAGCAGTCGGAAGGGGCGCGAAACGGAGCCCCAGCATTTT.

The V and J genes are TRBV5-4 and TRBJ2-7, with D unresolved. Trimming cost V 2 bases and J 0 bases, with 6 bases left between them. The CDR3 runs 13 residues. Per germline, CDR1 SGHNT and CDR2 YYREEE (reference sequence). CDR3 DNA sequence: TGTGCCAGCAGCTTACAGTACTCCTACGAGCAGTACTTC. Translating it yields CASSLQYSYEQYF.

The gene calls are TRBV29-1 and TRBJ2-1, with a tentative D call TRBD1 (6 bases). CDR1 is SQVTM, CDR2 ANQGSEA, per germline. This CDR3 contains 15 residues. The V and J ends lost 3 bases and 0 bases respectively, with 12 bases between them. In DNA, the CDR3 is TGCAGCGTTGAGGGGGAAGGGGGCTCCTACAATGAGCAGTTCTTC. This gives the protein CSVEGEGGSYNEQFF.

This rearrangement joins TRBV28 to TRBJ1-2, with 7 bases aligning to TRBD1. This CDR3 spans 16 amino acids. With 4 bases clipped from V and 5 bases from J, the junction kept 13 bases outside the gene matches. Germline CDR1 and CDR2: MDHEN and SYDVKM. The CDR3 spells CASSSPRGTAFYGYTF. The CDR3 DNA follows: TGTGCCAGCAGTTCCCCCAGGGGGACAGCTTTTTATGGCTACACCTTC.

This clone appeared a few times. This chain connects TRBV29-1 to TRBJ2-2; 7 bases are shared with TRBD1. In germline, CDR1 is SQVTM, CDR2 ANQGSEA. V was pared by 4 bases and J by 4 bases, with 3 bases of the junction left unmatched. There are 13 residues in the CDR3. Written as DNA, the CDR3 is TGCAGCGTTGGGACAGGACTCACCGGGGAGCTGTTTTTT. It specifies CSVGTGLTGELFF.

This chain uses TRBV19 with TRBJ2-2, with D tentatively TRBD1 (5 bases). V was pared by 3 bases and J by 1 base, with 6 bases between. Germline V gene sequence: CDR1 LNHDA, CDR2 SQIVND (reference sequence). The CDR3 length is 14 residues. CDR3 protein: CASSIRVNTGELFF. The DNA of the CDR3 is TGTGCCAGTAGTATCAGGGTGAACACCGGGGAGCTGTTTTTT.